This entry describes one T cell receptor (beta chain). It has no known antigen specificity. The input lacks base qualities; no much larger clone sits a single base away. The sample belongs to a study of blood T cell repertoires in COVID-19 (TCRdb year 2020). The study in broad terms: The collaborator samples originated in the United States, Italy and Spain and spanned the acute and convalescent phases of COVID-19. The prospective study material was composed of cDNA or gDNA derived from T cells, B-cell-depleted T cells, or PBMCs. Subjects who had been exposed to COVID-19, were actively infected with it, or had recovered from it provided the deeply sampled blood TCRbeta repertoires that made up the dataset. The repertoires were released in a freely available public database meant as a resource for research on the immune response to SARS-CoV-2. The samples were drawn from two sources: the first 160 participants of the ongoing ImmuneRACE study, and 1,254 subjects contributed by 6 global collaborators. A de-identified subject ID, COVID-19 status, age in years and sex were almost always included in the sample metadata. Where available, HLA class I and class II types were taken from metadata supplied by the sample provider and were not determined by assay-based typing.

The immunoSEQ Assay, a bias-controlled multiplex PCR, was used to amplify TCRbeta CDR3 regions from genomic DNA. From the authors' description of their analysis: Within the assay, amplification of reference gene primers was used to estimate how many nucleated cells each sample contained. Sequence reads were collapsed and filtered to measure the absolute abundance of every unique TCRbeta CDR3 rearrangement. For each sample, productive Simpson clonality was calculated as the square root of Simpson's diversity index over productive rearrangements. In TCRdb, the immuneACCESS table is reduced to in-frame sequences with V and J assigned. These tables do not hold every clone; where another copy was compared, an unresolved V gene accounts for under half, and the others remain unexplained. That table is the source of V, J and clone size, and D and trimming were worked out from the DNA. Recorded for this sample are 400,000 to 550,000 clones; 87% of them occurred a single time. Approximately 2% of the sample is held by the ten biggest clonotypes.

Taken from cysteine to phenylalanine, the CDR3 has 12 residues. Only the CDR3 region is kept as DNA, spanning 36 bases read in frame from base 1. The V end loses 3 bases and the J end loses 10 bases, and a stretch of 12 bases separates them. In the prospective study, participants were about 18 to 95 years old, resided in 20 to 30 geographic areas of the United States, and were enrolled through a virtual design. In the prospective study, participants were assigned to cohorts based on the clinical history participants reported in a screening survey and a study questionnaire. In the prospective study, mobile phlebotomists collected whole blood, serum and a nasopharyngeal or oropharyngeal swab from each participant. Additional blood draws and questionnaires over an approximately two-month period could optionally be provided by prospective study participants. Blood samples from the prospective study were shipped frozen or at room temperature prior to DNA extraction.

What the research found in general, with its limitations: The amount of clinical and demographic metadata varied by source and participant and was provided uncurated.

The TCR sequence derives from a woman younger than 30 with acute COVID-19. The sequence is built from TRBV12-3 or TRBV12-4 and TRBJ1-1, with the D gene call left open. Sequencing was done on a sample of PBMCs or T cells enriched from blood (not recorded which). The sequenced DNA: TGTGCCAGCAGTTTGAGCCCTCTAGGAGCTTTCTTT. Translation gives CASSLSPLGAFF.